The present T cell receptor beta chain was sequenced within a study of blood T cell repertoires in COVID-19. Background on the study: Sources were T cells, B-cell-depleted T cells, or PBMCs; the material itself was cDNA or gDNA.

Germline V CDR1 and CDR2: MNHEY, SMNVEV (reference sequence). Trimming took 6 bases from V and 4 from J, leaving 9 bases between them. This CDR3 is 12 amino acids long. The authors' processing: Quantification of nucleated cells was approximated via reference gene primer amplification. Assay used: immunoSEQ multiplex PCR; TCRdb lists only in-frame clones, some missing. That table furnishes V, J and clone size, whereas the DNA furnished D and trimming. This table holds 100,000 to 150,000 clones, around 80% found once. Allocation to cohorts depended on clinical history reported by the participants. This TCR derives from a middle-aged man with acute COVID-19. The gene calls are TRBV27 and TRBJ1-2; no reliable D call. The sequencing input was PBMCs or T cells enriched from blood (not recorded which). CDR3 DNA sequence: TGTGCCAGCAGCGCGGAGGGCTATGGCTACACCTTC. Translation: CASSAEGYGYTF.